The next 10 T cell receptor beta chains were all read from a single sample in a study of T cells in Graves' hyperthyroidism and ophthalmopathy (dated by TCRdb to the late 2010s). Library method: multiplex PCR. TCRdb records Illumina HiSeq 2000 as the sequencer. TCR beta CDR3 regions were amplified from RNA transcripts. A first-round RT-PCR of the TCR CDR3 used the HTBI primer set with the Qiagen OneStep RT-PCR kit. TCRdb trimmed the raw reads at Q25, called clones with MiXCR and kept productive beta chains. Rows merge per CDR3 protein into single entries with the most common DNA and genes. The sample table holds around 800,000 distinct CDR3 sequences, of which 35% to 40% were seen once. 8.9% of the sample is held by the ten biggest clonotypes. The sample consisted of blood. Source of these receptors: a man aged 18 to 29 with Graves' hyperthyroidism.

This clonotype appeared many times. The V gene is TRBV7-9, the J gene TRBJ2-7; D possibly corresponds to TRBD2 (5 bases). This CDR3 spans 15 amino acids. Looked up from germline, CDR1 is SEHNR and CDR2 is FQNEAQ (reference sequence). The ends were cut back, 2 bases at V and 6 bases at J, with 17 bases in the middle. The CDR3 DNA reads as TGTGCCAGCAGCTTAAGGTATCGGGAAATTGGCGAGCAGTACTTC. It yields the protein CASSLRYREIGEQYF.

The chain carries TRBV5-1 and TRBJ2-2; D may be TRBD2 (5 bases). The germline gives CDR1 SGHRS, CDR2 YFSETQ. CDR3 length equals 15 residues. Trimming shortened V by 0 bases and J by 4 bases, and 10 bases separated the two germline ends. CDR3 residues: CASSLGEAGTGELFF. For the CDR3, the DNA is TGCGCCAGCAGCTTGGGCGAGGCGGGCACCGGGGAGCTGTTTTTT.

This clonotype was seen at least ten times. The chain combines TRBV2 with TRBJ2-5; unclear D gene. The ends were cut back, 6 bases at V and 1 base at J, with 12 bases in the middle. The CDR3 runs to 14 residues. CDR1 and CDR2 from the germline V gene are SNHLY and FYNNEI. The CDR3 here is CASRKLASQETQYF. CDR3 in DNA: TGTGCCAGCAGGAAGTTGGCTTCCCAAGAGACCCAGTACTTC.

A few counts support this clonotype. The genes are TRBV6-5 and TRBJ2-7; D unresolved. V was clipped by 6 bases and J by 6 bases, with 9 bases between them. Germline V gives CDR1 MNHEY, CDR2 SVGAGI. There are 11 residues in the CDR3. The CDR3 loop reads CASRAYGEQYF. The CDR3 nucleotides read TGTGCCAGCAGGGCCTATGGCGAGCAGTACTTC.

This clonotype appeared a few times. The chain combines TRBV13 with TRBJ1-4; D unclear. Per the germline V gene, CDR1 is PRHDT and CDR2 is FYEKMQ (reference sequence). The V and J ends lost 0 bases and 4 bases respectively, with 12 bases between them. The CDR3 covers 16 residues. CDR3 in DNA: TGTGCCAGCAGCTTAGGCGTCAGGAGCGTTAATGAAAAACTGTTTTTT. Its protein is CASSLGVRSVNEKLFF.

This clonotype was observed once. A much larger clonotype is one base distant, so this may be a read error. The V gene is TRBV19, the J gene TRBJ1-5; D uncertain. Germline V lookup: CDR1 LNHDA, CDR2 SQIVND (reference sequence). The ends were cut back, 1 base at V and 3 bases at J, with 16 bases in the middle. This CDR3 contains 17 residues. CDR3 nucleotide sequence: TGTGCCAGTAGTATAGGTGATGTGGGCGCGGTCAATCAGCCCCAGCATTTT. It specifies CASSIGDVGAVNQPQHF.

This clonotype appeared a few times. V usage is TRBV2 and J usage is TRBJ2-2, with D possibly called TRBD1 or TRBD2 (6 bases each). CDR3 length: 16 residues. Germline values: CDR1 SNHLY, CDR2 FYNNEI. The germline V and J ends were trimmed by 10 bases and 1 base, with 19 bases remaining between them. In DNA, the CDR3 is TGTGCCACCCCCAACGGGGGCGCACAGAACACCGGGGAGCTGTTTTTT. It specifies CATPNGGAQNTGELFF.

A remark on this clonotype: Just one base apart from a much larger clone, this may be a read error. V is TRBV14 and J is TRBJ1-2; TRBD1 matches 8 bases. Germline CDR1 and CDR2: SGHDN and FVKESK. V was pared by 1 base and J by 4 bases, with 5 bases of the junction left unmatched. The CDR3 runs to 15 residues. CDR3: CASSQGAGGTYGYTF. Here the CDR3 DNA reads TGTGCCAGCAGCCAAGGGGCAGGGGGCACCTATGGCTACACCTTC.

In its sample, this clonotype was seen many times. This chain uses TRBV29-1 with TRBJ2-5; unclear D gene. There are 13 residues in the CDR3. Germline CDR1 and CDR2: SQVTM and ANQGSEA. Between the trimmed V and J ends, which lost 3 bases and 4 bases, there was a span of 12 bases. This CDR3 reads CSVDSTLGETQYF. The DNA for the CDR3 is TGCAGCGTTGATAGCACCCTGGGAGAGACCCAGTACTTC.

The count of this clonotype is one. The rearrangement links TRBV29-1 to TRBJ1-2; D gene unclear. Trimming cost V 7 bases and J 7 bases, with 13 bases left between them. CDR1 and CDR2 (germline): SQVTM, ANQGSEA. The CDR3 extends over 11 amino acids. The CDR3 sequence is CSALEGGGYTF. DNA of the CDR3: TGCAGCGCCCTAGAGGGTGGTGGCTACACCTTC.